The 14 T cell receptor beta chains presented below share a single source sample, sequenced in a study of chronic HIV infection and antiretroviral therapy. Using its own MiXCR run on the 5' RACE reads, TCRdb lists one record per CDR3 protein. This sample yields about 48,000 distinct CDR3 sequences, of which about 20% are seen a single time; approximately 3% belongs to the top ten. What was sequenced was peripheral blood. These receptors originate from an adult who had HIV and had not received antiretroviral therapy, or was an uninfected healthy control (not recorded which).

The chain combines TRBV14 with TRBJ2-2; D is possibly TRBD1 (5 bases). Germline V CDR1 and CDR2: SGHDN, FVKESK. The CDR3 spans 14 residues. V was pared by 4 bases and J by 6 bases, with 12 bases between. The CDR3 region is CASSLRGSAGELFF. The CDR3 nucleotides read TGTGCCAGCAGCCTAAGGGGTTCAGCCGGGGAGCTGTTTTTT.

This clonotype was observed at least ten times. In DNA form, the CDR3 reads TGTGCCAGCAGTGAATGGGCTAGCGGGAGCTCAAAAGCAGATACGCAGTATTTT. It encodes CASSEWASGSSKADTQYF. The chain carries TRBV6-1 and TRBJ2-3; TRBD2 matches 10 bases. V shed 2 bases, J shed 4 bases, and the junction held 12 bases outside the gene matches. The germline gives CDR1 MNHNS, CDR2 SASEGT. The CDR3 is 18 amino acids.

The chain has TRBV4-1 and TRBJ1-4; TRBD1 might be the D (5 bases). The germline CDR1 and CDR2 sequences are MGHRA and YSYEKL. CDR3 length: 12 amino acids. V lost 2 bases and J 12 bases, leaving 10 bases between the germline ends. CDR3 DNA: TGCGCCAGCAGCCAACCGGGGGTGGAACTGTTTTTT. This gives the protein CASSQPGVELFF.

The table lists this clonotype with a few counts. CDR3 bases: TGTGCCAGCAACCCAGGGGGTTTTGAGCCCCAGCATTTT. Its protein is CASNPGGFEPQHF. The J gene is TRBJ1-5, the V gene TRBV12-3 or TRBV12-4; 7 nucleotides align to TRBD1. CDR3 size: 13 residues. The ends lost 7 bases at V and 8 bases at J; junction bases unmatched: 8.

The chain uses TRBV28 and TRBJ2-4; D may be TRBD1 or TRBD2 (5 bases each). Germline-derived CDR1 and CDR2 are MDHEN and SYDVKM. V lost 2 bases and J 7 bases, leaving 15 bases between the germline ends. The CDR3 runs to 15 residues. The CDR3 sequence: CASSLGGAGINIQYF. DNA for the CDR3: TGTGCCAGCAGTTTAGGAGGCGCAGGGATCAACATTCAGTACTTC.

This clonotype was counted many times. This chain joins TRBV27 and TRBJ1-5, with D tentatively TRBD1 (5 bases). The V and J ends lost 5 bases and 6 bases respectively, with 14 bases between them. Germline V CDR1 and CDR2: MNHEY, SMNVEV (reference sequence). This CDR3 is 14 amino acids long. The CDR3 is CASSLTGGGQPQHF. CDR3 DNA: TGTGCCAGCAGTCTAACGGGGGGAGGTCAGCCCCAGCATTTT.

This clonotype was counted between two and nine times. The chain combines TRBV4-1 with TRBJ2-5, with 7 bases aligning to TRBD2. J gave up 1 base and V 0 bases, and 5 bases lay outside the gene matches. Per germline, CDR1 MGHRA and CDR2 YSYEKL. The CDR3 consists of 16 residues. The DNA of the CDR3 is TGCGCCAGCAGCCAAGATGGAGTAGCGGGCCAAGAGACCCAGTACTTC. As protein: CASSQDGVAGQETQYF.

This clonotype was counted a few times. At one end the junction does not follow the germline gene, possibly because of a read error. The chain couples TRBV10-2 to TRBJ2-3; no clear D. This CDR3 is 13 amino acids long. CDR1 is WSHSY, CDR2 SAAADI, per germline. The CDR3 region has the DNA TGCGCCAGCGGTGAGGCGGGCACAGATACGCAGTATTTT. It is translated as CASGEAGTDTQYF.

This clonotype has more than one count but fewer than ten. The J gene is TRBJ2-3, the V gene TRBV5-4; D is undetermined. With 3 bases removed from V and 3 bases from J, the gap between germline ends came to 8 bases. Germline V gene lookup returns CDR1 SGHNT and CDR2 YYREEE (reference sequence). The CDR3 extends over 13 amino acids. CDR3 DNA sequence: TGTGCCAGCAGCTCCCCGATAACAGATACGCAGTATTTT. This gives the protein CASSSPITDTQYF.

This sequence joins TRBV11-2 and TRBJ2-7; 10 bases line up with TRBD1. This CDR3 region has 16 residues. V shed 1 base, J shed 4 bases, and the junction held 7 bases outside the gene matches. Looked up from germline, CDR1 is SGHAT and CDR2 is FQNNGV. The CDR3 nucleotides are TGTGCCAGCAGCTTAGTGGGGACAGGGGTTGGGTACGAGCAGTACTTC. Translating gives CASSLVGTGVGYEQYF.

The gene calls are TRBV5-1 and TRBJ2-7; no clear D gene. The CDR3 loop spans 13 amino acids. Germline assignment: CDR1 SGHRS and CDR2 YFSETQ. V lost 0 bases and J lost 3, with 7 bases in between. CDR3: CASSLERIYEQYF. CDR3 bases: TGCGCCAGCAGCTTGGAACGGATCTACGAGCAGTACTTC.

This clonotype was picked up a small number of times. The chain joins TRBV27 to TRBJ2-3, with D possibly being TRBD2 (5 bases). V lost 5 bases, J lost 2 bases, and 11 bases lay in between. Germline loops: CDR1 MNHEY, CDR2 SMNVEV (reference sequence). The CDR3 has 14 amino acids. In nucleotides, the CDR3 is TGTGCCAGCAGTCCGACTACGTACACAGATACGCAGTATTTT. Its translation is CASSPTTYTDTQYF.

The chain combines TRBV28 with TRBJ2-4; D remains unclear. Per germline, CDR1 MDHEN and CDR2 SYDVKM. Trimming cost V 2 bases and J 0 bases, with 11 bases left between them. The CDR3 is 16 residues long. The CDR3 DNA is TGTGCCAGCAGTTTAGCTAATATAGTAGCCAAAAACATTCAGTACTTC. It encodes CASSLANIVAKNIQYF.

This clonotype was observed a few times. The chain joins TRBV7-9 to TRBJ2-1; no firm D call. Germline CDR1 is SEHNR and CDR2 is FQNEAQ (reference sequence). V lost 5 bases to trimming and J lost 4 bases, with 9 bases between them. This CDR3 contains 13 residues. The CDR3 here is CASSIGPYNEQFF. The DNA of the CDR3 is TGTGCCAGCAGCATAGGCCCGTACAATGAGCAGTTCTTC.